This is a list of T cell receptor beta chains from one sample in a study of cytomegalovirus exposure and HLA in healthy donors. Assay used: immunoSEQ multiplex PCR; TCRdb lists only in-frame clones, some missing. The sample includes under 300,000 clones, 70% to 90% of them seen just once. The sample was PBMCs. These receptors all stem from a man aged 35-49 years in good health and CMV-seropositive. Both conserved end residues are part of each CDR3. A D gene is named only where the DNA matches it firmly. Size values are once, few and many counts, or a class for expanded clones, and some rows have none.

D gene	J gene	clone size	V gene	CDR3 DNA	CDR3 protein
TRBD1	TRBJ1-5	.	TRBV7-8	TGTGCCAGCAGCGGAGACAGGGCCAATCAGCCCCAGCATTTT	CASSGDRANQPQHF
TRBD1	TRBJ1-2	.	TRBV7-2	TGTGCCAGCAGCTTAGTGGGACAGAACTATGGCTACACCTTC	CASSLVGQNYGYTF
TRBD1	TRBJ2-5	.	TRBV6-5	TGTGCCAGCAGACGACAGGGGCAAGAGACCCAGTACTTC	CASRRQGQETQYF
.	TRBJ1-1	.	TRBV27	TGTGCCAGCAGGGGGGGGTTGGGCACTGAAGCTTTCTTT	CASRGGLGTEAFF
.	TRBJ1-4	.	TRBV7-9	TGTGCCAGCAGCTTATCTCAGGGCCGGGAAAAACTGTTTTTT	CASSLSQGREKLFF
.	TRBJ1-4	.	TRBV12-2	TGTGCAAGTCGCCCCGGACAGGGAAGTAATGAAAAACTGTTTTTT	CASRPGQGSNEKLFF
.	TRBJ2-1	once	TRBV7-2	TGTGCCAGCAGCTTACGGGCTACTAGTAGCGGTTACAATGAGCAGTTCTTC	CASSLRATSSGYNEQFF
.	TRBJ2-1	.	TRBV10-3	TGTGCCATCAGTGCCCCCCTTAACAATGAGCAGTTCTTC	CAISAPLNNEQFF
TRBD2	TRBJ2-3	.	TRBV18	TGTGCCAGCTCACCAGGGACTAGCGGTCCAGATACGCAGTATTTT	CASSPGTSGPDTQYF
TRBD2	TRBJ2-1	.	TRBV12-5	TGTGCTAGTGGTTTGTTCGCGGGAGTGGGCAATGAGCAGTTCTTC	CASGLFAGVGNEQFF
TRBD2	TRBJ2-1	.	TRBV28	TGTGCCAGCAGTTTAAGTCTAGCGGGGGTCAGGGGATACAATGAGCAGTTCTTC	CASSLSLAGVRGYNEQFF
TRBD1	TRBJ2-7	once	TRBV7-8	TGTGCCAGCAGCCGAGGGACAGTCACTACCTACGAGCAGTACTTC	CASSRGTVTTYEQYF
.	TRBJ2-5	.	TRBV28	TGTGCCAGCAGCACAGGGACCTACCAAGAGACCCAGTACTTC	CASSTGTYQETQYF
TRBD1	TRBJ2-1	.	TRBV7-9	TGTTCCAGCAGCTTAGCAGGGGGCAGTGAGCAGTTCTTC	CSSSLAGGSEQFF
TRBD1	TRBJ1-4	.	TRBV28	TGTGCCAGCAGAATTGCGGGACAGGGCAGTGAAAAACTGTTTTTT	CASRIAGQGSEKLFF